What follows are 30 T cell receptor beta chains derived from one specimen sequenced in a study of blood T cells in healthy people across ages. The use of a sample-barcoded 5' primer and a J-beta primer mix characterized a second PCR of roughly 6 to 11 cycles. TCRdb ran MiXCR on the 5' RACE reads and lists one entry per CDR3 protein. Among about 1.4 million distinct CDR3 sequences, around 59% were seen once, and the ten largest hold over 5%. The sequencing input was blood. The receptor set was obtained from a man younger than 35 in good health.

The chain has TRBV7-8 and TRBJ2-7; possibly TRBD1 or TRBD2 for D (6 bases each). Germline lookup yields CDR1 SGHVS and CDR2 FQNEAQ. This CDR3 region has 13 residues. V lost 10 bases, J lost 2 bases, and 15 bases lay in between. The CDR3: CATRTRGAYEQYF. The CDR3 nucleotides read TGTGCCACCCGAACGAGGGGGGCCTACGAGCAGTACTTC. Full variable domain (outside the CDR3, taken from reference TRBV7-8 and TRBJ2-7): GAGVSQSPRYKVAKRGQDVALRCDPISGHVSLFWYQQALGQGPEFLTYFQNEAQLDKSGLPSDRFFAERPEGSVSTLKIQRTQQEDSAVYLCATRTRGAYEQYFGPGTRLTVT.

V usage is TRBV7-6 and J usage is TRBJ2-5; 10 nucleotides line up with TRBD2. In germline, CDR1 is SGHVS, CDR2 FNYEAQ. The CDR3 covers 15 residues. Trimming removed 2 bases from V and 5 bases from J; junction bases left unmatched: 5. The CDR3 loop is CASSLLAGAGETQYF. The CDR3 bases are TGTGCCAGCAGCTTACTAGCGGGAGCGGGCGAGACCCAGTACTTC.

The chain links TRBV10-3 to TRBJ2-7; 8 bases align to TRBD2. The germline gives CDR1 ENHRY, CDR2 SYGVKD. The CDR3 totals 14 residues. Unmatched junction bases numbered 5, after V lost 5 bases and J lost 2 bases. The CDR3 sequence: CAISTSGRTYEQYF. DNA of the CDR3: TGTGCCATCAGTACGAGCGGGAGAACCTACGAGCAGTACTTC.

A few counts support this clonotype. The chain has TRBV6-5 and TRBJ2-7, with a tentative D call TRBD1 (6 bases). The CDR3 contains 16 residues. The germline V gene encodes CDR1 MNHEY and CDR2 SVGAGI. V lost 1 base and J lost 3, with 16 bases in between. Here the CDR3 reads CASSYFGTGIGYEQYF. The DNA of the CDR3 is TGTGCCAGCAGTTACTTTGGAACAGGGATAGGCTACGAGCAGTACTTC.

This clonotype occurred a few times. The chain uses TRBV29-1 and TRBJ1-2, with D possibly TRBD1 on 6 matching bases. The length of the CDR3 is 13 residues. Deletions cut 6 bases from V and 4 bases from J, with 15 bases between. CDR1 is SQVTM and CDR2 is ANQGSEA in the germline V gene. DNA for the CDR3: TGCAGCGTCTATCGGGGGGCAGGCTATGGCTACACCTTC. Its protein is CSVYRGAGYGYTF.

This clonotype has only a few counts. V and J are TRBV7-2 and TRBJ2-5; no clear D gene. The CDR3 has 12 amino acids. V gave up 6 bases and J gave up 0 bases, with 5 bases separating them. Per germline, CDR1 SGHTA and CDR2 FQGNSA. CDR3 sequence reads: CASRNNQETQYF. The CDR3 bases are TGTGCCAGCAGAAACAACCAAGAGACCCAGTACTTC.

This rearrangement joins TRBV7-2 to TRBJ2-7; D is perhaps TRBD1 or TRBD2 (5 bases each). There are 14 residues in the CDR3. Trimming cost V 2 bases and J 3 bases, with 11 bases left between them. Germline V gene data show CDR1 as SGHTA and CDR2 as FQGNSA. The CDR3 DNA reads TGTGCCAGCAGCTTACCGGGACCGATCTACGAGCAGTACTTC. Amino acids: CASSLPGPIYEQYF.

This chain connects TRBV29-1 to TRBJ2-3, with 11 bases lining up with TRBD2. Germline V CDR1 and CDR2: SQVTM, ANQGSEA. CDR3 length equals 17 residues. The ends lost 5 bases at V and 0 bases at J; junction bases unmatched: 10. CDR3 nucleotide sequence: TGCAGCGTTATAGTAGCGGGGGGGGTAACTAGCACAGATACGCAGTATTTT. This codes for CSVIVAGGVTSTDTQYF.

This chain uses TRBV15 with TRBJ2-3; D is undetermined. The CDR3 has 14 amino acids. CDR1 and CDR2 (germline): LNHNV, YYDKDF (reference sequence). Trimming left V 3 bases short and J 3 bases short, with 10 bases between. The CDR3 loop is CATSSTTETDTQYF. In DNA form, the CDR3 reads TGTGCCACCAGCAGTACGACTGAAACAGATACGCAGTATTTT. Using reference TRBV15 and TRBJ2-3 for the parts outside the CDR3, the full variable domain is DAMVIQNPRYQVTQFGKPVTLSCSQTLNHNVMYWYQQKSSQAPKLLFHYYDKDFNNEADTPDNFQSRRPNTSFCFLDIRSPGLGDTAMYLCATSSTTETDTQYFGPGTRLTVL.

The chain employs TRBV20-1 and TRBJ2-3, with D perhaps TRBD2 (5 bases). This CDR3 region has 14 residues. CDR1 and CDR2 from the germline V gene are DFQATT and SNEGSKA (reference sequence). Trimming took off 0 bases at V and 8 bases at J, with 15 bases between the two ends. The CDR3 spells CSARDRVGSGTQYF. The CDR3 DNA follows: TGCAGTGCTAGAGATCGGGTAGGGAGTGGTACGCAGTATTTT.

There are a few counts of this clonotype. This chain joins TRBV4-2 and TRBJ1-1; D is possibly TRBD1 (5 bases). CDR3 length equals 14 residues. Germline lookup yields CDR1 LGHNA and CDR2 YNFKEQ. V dropped 2 bases and J dropped 5 bases, with 12 bases sitting between them. The CDR3 loop is CASSQPQGGTEAFF. Here the CDR3 DNA reads TGTGCCAGCAGCCAACCGCAGGGAGGGACTGAAGCTTTCTTT.

This chain connects TRBV20-1 to TRBJ2-7, with D possibly matching TRBD1 (5 bases). Trimming left V 3 bases short and J 3 bases short, with 12 bases between. CDR1 and CDR2 (germline): DFQATT, SNEGSKA (reference sequence). The CDR3 has 13 residues. CDR3 sequence (DNA): TGCAGTGCTAGTCGCAGGGCCCTCTACGAGCAGTACTTC. Its translation: CSASRRALYEQYF.

The V call is TRBV6-5, the J call TRBJ2-3, with 12 bases lining up with TRBD2. Germline V gene data show CDR1 as MNHEY and CDR2 as SVGAGI. This CDR3 contains 16 residues. Germline trimming cut 6 bases from V and 0 bases from J; bases unmatched to any gene: 4. This chain's CDR3 is CASSRTSGASTDTQYF. Written as DNA, the CDR3 is TGTGCCAGCAGCCGGACTAGCGGGGCTAGCACAGATACGCAGTATTTT.

This clonotype was seen only a few times. A clone one base away is much larger, so this may be a read error. The chain employs TRBV6-2 or TRBV6-3 and TRBJ2-7; D uncertain. V dropped 5 bases and J dropped 2 bases, with 7 bases sitting between them. This CDR3 has 12 residues. Looked up from germline, CDR1 is MNHEY and CDR2 is SVGEGT. CDR3 bases: TGTGCCAGCAGTGAGGTCCCCTACGAGCAGTACTTC. It codes for CASSEVPYEQYF.

The V gene is TRBV9, the J gene TRBJ2-1; the match to TRBD2 covers 13 bases. The CDR3 is 19 amino acids. V shed 4 bases, J shed 2 bases, and the junction held 12 bases outside the gene matches. Germline CDR1 is SGDLS and CDR2 is YYNGEE. The CDR3 region has the DNA TGTGCCAGCAGCCCACGCCGGACTAGCGGGAGCCCAACCTACAATGAGCAGTTCTTC. It specifies CASSPRRTSGSPTYNEQFF.

J is TRBJ2-7 and V is TRBV20-1, with TRBD1 as a possible D gene (6 bases). Germline loops: CDR1 DFQATT, CDR2 SNEGSKA (reference sequence). The CDR3 extends over 14 amino acids. V gave up 5 bases and J gave up 2 bases, with 16 bases separating them. Here the CDR3 reads CSAGTGTSTYEQYF. The CDR3 DNA sequence: TGCAGTGCTGGGACCGGGACAAGCACCTACGAGCAGTACTTC.

The rearrangement links TRBV6-5 to TRBJ2-7, with no clear D. Trimming took off 7 bases at V and 0 bases at J, with 16 bases between the two ends. Germline-derived CDR1 and CDR2 are MNHEY and SVGAGI. The CDR3 has 15 residues. CDR3: CASTPYRESSYEQYF. CDR3 nucleotide sequence: TGTGCCAGCACGCCGTACAGAGAATCCTCCTACGAGCAGTACTTC.

The J gene is TRBJ1-6, the V gene TRBV6-6; D remains unclear. V gave up 11 bases and J gave up 7 bases, with 12 bases separating them. Germline V CDR1 and CDR2: MNHNY, SVGAGI (reference sequence). CDR3 length equals 12 residues. The CDR3 region has the DNA TGTGCCTCGGCGCGGTACAATTCACCCCTCCACTTT. The encoded protein is CASARYNSPLHF.

The chain recombines TRBV7-6 with TRBJ1-1; possible D gene TRBD1, 6 bases. CDR3 length: 13 amino acids. V was pared by 5 bases and J by 8 bases, with 15 bases between. Germline V gene sequence: CDR1 SGHVS, CDR2 FNYEAQ. The CDR3 DNA sequence: TGTGCCAGCAGCCCAATTGCTACAGGGGAAGCTTTCTTT. Encoded protein: CASSPIATGEAFF. The full variable domain, in which reference TRBV7-6 and TRBJ1-1 provide the parts outside the CDR3, is GAGVSQSPRYKVTKRGQDVALRCDPISGHVSLYWYRQALGQGPEFLTYFNYEAQQDKSGLPNDRFSAERPEGSISTLTIQRTEQRDSAMYRCASSPIATGEAFFGQGTRLTVV.

The chain has TRBV9 and TRBJ1-6; 10 bases fit TRBD1. The CDR3 runs to 15 residues. Germline CDR1 is SGDLS and CDR2 is YYNGEE. The junction had 7 bases not matched to a gene; V was cut back by 3 bases and J by 10 bases. The CDR3 protein is CASSAGTGVESPLHF. CDR3 coding DNA: TGTGCCAGCAGCGCCGGGACAGGGGTAGAATCACCCCTCCACTTT.

This clonotype has a handful of counts. The rearrangement links TRBV9 to TRBJ1-1, with D tentatively TRBD1 (6 bases). Germline values: CDR1 SGDLS, CDR2 YYNGEE. Trimming cost V 4 bases and J 8 bases, with 15 bases left between them. The CDR3 covers 13 residues. CDR3 nucleotides: TGTGCCAGCAGCTCCGGGACGGGGGGCGAAGCTTTCTTT. Its translation is CASSSGTGGEAFF.

V and J are TRBV4-1 and TRBJ2-5, with 7 bases lining up with TRBD2. The V segment lost 6 bases and the J segment 4 bases; nucleotides outside the gene matches: 11. Germline V gene data show CDR1 as MGHRA and CDR2 as YSYEKL. The CDR3 length is 15 residues. The CDR3 loop is CASSHPLGEGETQYF. CDR3 bases: TGCGCCAGCAGTCACCCCCTTGGGGAGGGAGAGACCCAGTACTTC.

CDR3 nucleotides: TGCGCCAGCAGCTACGAGAGCTTCTCCTACGAGCAGTACTTC. Translated, it gives CASSYESFSYEQYF. The genes are TRBV5-1 and TRBJ2-5, with D hard to call. The J call may be in error: the DNA end matches TRBJ2-7 better. Germline loops: CDR1 SGHRS, CDR2 YFSETQ. The CDR3 is 14 residues long.

This clonotype was detected many times. The chain links TRBV4-1 to TRBJ2-1, with D perhaps matching TRBD1 (6 bases). This CDR3 region has 15 residues. Between the trimmed V and J ends, which lost 0 bases and 5 bases, there was a span of 11 bases. Germline-derived CDR1 and CDR2 are MGHRA and YSYEKL. The CDR3 protein is CASSQDRGTNNEQFF. In DNA form, the CDR3 reads TGCGCCAGCAGCCAAGACAGGGGTACCAACAATGAGCAGTTCTTC.

V is TRBV5-1 and J is TRBJ1-1; D perhaps matches TRBD1 (6 bases). CDR1 is SGHRS, CDR2 YFSETQ, per germline. V shed 7 bases and J shed 1 base, with 11 bases lying between them. There are 13 residues in the CDR3. CDR3 protein: CASQGLRNTEAFF. DNA of the CDR3: TGCGCCAGCCAGGGGTTACGGAACACTGAAGCTTTCTTT.

The gene calls are TRBV29-1 and TRBJ2-1; D is uncertain. The CDR3 spans 12 residues. V lost 3 bases and J lost 6, with 9 bases in between. Germline CDR1 reads SQVTM; CDR2 reads ANQGSEA. This CDR3 reads CSVESSGNEQFF. As DNA, the CDR3 is TGCAGCGTTGAGTCGTCGGGCAATGAGCAGTTCTTC.

The chain joins TRBV27 to TRBJ2-5; TRBD1 might be the D (5 bases). There are 13 residues in the CDR3. Germline CDR1 is MNHEY and CDR2 is SMNVEV (reference sequence). Trimming removed 3 bases at V and 3 bases at J, with 8 bases between. CDR3 region: CASSFQGEETQYF. The CDR3 DNA follows: TGTGCCAGCAGTTTTCAGGGTGAAGAGACCCAGTACTTC.

The CDR3 protein is CASSELEGANTEAFF. In nucleotides, the CDR3 is TGTGCCAGCAGTGAACTAGAGGGGGCGAACACTGAAGCTTTCTTT. The V call is TRBV6-1, the J call TRBJ1-1, with 7 bases fitting TRBD1. The CDR3 runs to 15 residues. Germline V gene sequence: CDR1 MNHNS, CDR2 SASEGT. With V trimmed by 2 bases and J by 1 base, 4 bases remained unmatched.

This chain links TRBV7-9 with TRBJ1-5, with unresolved D. The germline gives CDR1 SEHNR, CDR2 FQNEAQ (reference sequence). Between the trimmed V and J ends, which lost 7 bases and 6 bases, there was a span of 10 bases. This CDR3 is built from 12 residues. The CDR3 DNA is TGTGCCAGCACCGAGGCGGGTCAGCCCCAGCATTTT. Protein: CASTEAGQPQHF.

J is TRBJ2-3 and V is TRBV3-1; 13 nucleotides match TRBD2. The junction had 13 bases not matched to a gene; V was cut back by 5 bases and J by 2 bases. Germline V gene lookup returns CDR1 LGHDT and CDR2 YNNKEL (reference sequence). CDR3 length: 19 residues. The DNA for the CDR3 is TGTGCCAGCAGCAGGGGGCGGACTAGCGGGAGTTGGGTCACAGATACGCAGTATTTT. The encoded protein is CASSRGRTSGSWVTDTQYF.